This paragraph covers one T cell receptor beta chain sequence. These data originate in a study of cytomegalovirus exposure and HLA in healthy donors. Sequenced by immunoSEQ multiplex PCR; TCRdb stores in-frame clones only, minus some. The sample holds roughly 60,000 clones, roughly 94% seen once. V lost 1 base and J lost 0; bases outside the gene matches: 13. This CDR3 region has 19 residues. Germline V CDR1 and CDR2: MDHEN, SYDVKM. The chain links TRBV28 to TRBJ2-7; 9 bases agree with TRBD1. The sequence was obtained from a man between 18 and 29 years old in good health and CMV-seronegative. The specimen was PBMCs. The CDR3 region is CASSLLGQGSGEGSYEQYF. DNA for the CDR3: TGTGCCAGCAGTTTATTAGGACAGGGGTCGGGAGAGGGCTCCTACGAGCAGTACTTC.